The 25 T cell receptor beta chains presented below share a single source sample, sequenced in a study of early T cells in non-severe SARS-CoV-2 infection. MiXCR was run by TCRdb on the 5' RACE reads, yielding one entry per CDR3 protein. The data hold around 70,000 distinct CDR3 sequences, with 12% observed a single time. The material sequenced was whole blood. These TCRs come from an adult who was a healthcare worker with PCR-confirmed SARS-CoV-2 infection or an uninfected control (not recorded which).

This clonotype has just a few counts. The CDR3 sequence: CSVERTGWRSDTQYF. CDR3 DNA: TGCAGCGTTGAGAGGACAGGATGGCGGTCAGATACGCAGTATTTT. The chain recombines TRBV29-1 with TRBJ2-3; 7 positions agree with TRBD1. The V and J ends lost 3 bases and 4 bases, in that order; junction bases with no gene match: 10. CDR3 length: 15 residues. CDR1 and CDR2 (germline): SQVTM, ANQGSEA.

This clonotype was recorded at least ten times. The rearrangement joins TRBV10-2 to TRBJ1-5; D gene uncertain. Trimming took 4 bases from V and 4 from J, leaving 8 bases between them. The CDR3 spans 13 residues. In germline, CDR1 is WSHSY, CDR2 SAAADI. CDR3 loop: CASSGNNNQPQHF. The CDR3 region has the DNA TGCGCCAGCAGTGGAAATAATAATCAGCCCCAGCATTTT.

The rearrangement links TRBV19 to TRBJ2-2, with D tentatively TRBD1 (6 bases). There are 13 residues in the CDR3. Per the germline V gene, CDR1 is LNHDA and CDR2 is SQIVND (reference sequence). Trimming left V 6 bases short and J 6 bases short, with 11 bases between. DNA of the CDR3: TGTGCCAGTAGCCTACAGGGCCCCGGGGAGCTGTTTTTT. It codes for CASSLQGPGELFF.

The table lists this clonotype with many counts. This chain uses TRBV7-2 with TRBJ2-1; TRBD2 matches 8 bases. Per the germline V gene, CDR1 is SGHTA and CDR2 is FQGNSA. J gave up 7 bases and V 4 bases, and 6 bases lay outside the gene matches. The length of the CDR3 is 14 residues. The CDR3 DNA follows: TGTGCCAGCAGCTCCAGAGCGGGAGTTAATGAGCAGTTCTTC. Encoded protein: CASSSRAGVNEQFF.

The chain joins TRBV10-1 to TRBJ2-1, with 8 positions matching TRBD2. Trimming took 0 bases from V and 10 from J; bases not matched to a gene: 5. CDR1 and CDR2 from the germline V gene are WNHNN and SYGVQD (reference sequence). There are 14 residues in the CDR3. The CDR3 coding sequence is TGCGCCAGCAGTGAGTCCGGGAGGGTACGGGAGCAGTTCTTC. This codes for CASSESGRVREQFF.

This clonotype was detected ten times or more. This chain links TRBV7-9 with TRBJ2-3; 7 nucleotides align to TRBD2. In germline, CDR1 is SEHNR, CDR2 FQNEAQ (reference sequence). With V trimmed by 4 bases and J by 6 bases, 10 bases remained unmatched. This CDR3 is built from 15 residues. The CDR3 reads CASSYLAAPGDTQYF. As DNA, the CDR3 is TGTGCCAGCAGCTATCTAGCGGCACCGGGGGATACGCAGTATTTT.

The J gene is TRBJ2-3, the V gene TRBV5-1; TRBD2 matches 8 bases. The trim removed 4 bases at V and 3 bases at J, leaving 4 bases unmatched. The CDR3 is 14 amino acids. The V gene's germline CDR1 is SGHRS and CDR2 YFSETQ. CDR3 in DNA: TGCGCCAGCAGCATAGGACTAGCAACAGATACGCAGTATTTT. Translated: CASSIGLATDTQYF.

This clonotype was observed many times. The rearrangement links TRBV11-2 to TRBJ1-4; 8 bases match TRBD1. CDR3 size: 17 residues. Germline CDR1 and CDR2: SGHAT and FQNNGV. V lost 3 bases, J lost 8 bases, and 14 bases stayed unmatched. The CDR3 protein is CASSFPPVGQGTEKLFF. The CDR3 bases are TGTGCCAGCAGCTTCCCTCCCGTAGGACAGGGAACAGAAAAACTGTTTTTT.

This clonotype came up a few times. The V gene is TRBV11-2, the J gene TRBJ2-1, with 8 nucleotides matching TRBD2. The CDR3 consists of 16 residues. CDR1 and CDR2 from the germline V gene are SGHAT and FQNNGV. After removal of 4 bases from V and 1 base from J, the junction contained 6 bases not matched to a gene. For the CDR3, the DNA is TGTGCCAGCAGCTCGCACCGGGGGGGGTCCTACAATGAGCAGTTCTTC. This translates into CASSSHRGGSYNEQFF.

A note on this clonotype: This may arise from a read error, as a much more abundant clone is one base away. CDR3 in amino acids: CASSQTETSGLNIQYF. CDR3 nucleotide sequence: TGTGCCAGCAGCCAAACCGAGACTAGCGGGCTGAACATTCAGTACTTC. The J gene is TRBJ2-4, the V gene TRBV3-1; 10 bases align to TRBD2. This CDR3 has 16 amino acids. The germline CDR1 and CDR2 sequences are LGHDT and YNNKEL (reference sequence). Unmatched junction bases numbered 8, after V lost 2 bases and J lost 7 bases.

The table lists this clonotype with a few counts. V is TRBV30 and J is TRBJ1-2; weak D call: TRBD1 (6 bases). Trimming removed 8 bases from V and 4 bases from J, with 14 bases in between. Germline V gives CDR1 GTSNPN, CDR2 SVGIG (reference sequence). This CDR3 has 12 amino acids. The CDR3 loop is CAGKGVGYGYTF. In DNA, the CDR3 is TGTGCCGGAAAGGGGGTGGGCTATGGCTACACCTTC.

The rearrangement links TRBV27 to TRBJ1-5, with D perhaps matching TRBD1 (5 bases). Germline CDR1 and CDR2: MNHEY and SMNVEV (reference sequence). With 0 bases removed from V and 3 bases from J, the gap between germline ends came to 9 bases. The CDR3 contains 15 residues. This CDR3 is CASSLSGGVNQPQHF. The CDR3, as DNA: TGTGCCAGCAGTTTATCGGGGGGGGTCAATCAGCCCCAGCATTTT.

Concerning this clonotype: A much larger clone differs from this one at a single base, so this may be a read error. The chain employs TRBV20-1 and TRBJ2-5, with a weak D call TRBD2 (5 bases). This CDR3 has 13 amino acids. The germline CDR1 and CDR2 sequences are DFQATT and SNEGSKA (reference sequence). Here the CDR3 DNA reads TGCAGTGCTAGGGAGGATGCACAAGAGATCCAGTACTTC. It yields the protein CSAREDAQEIQYF.

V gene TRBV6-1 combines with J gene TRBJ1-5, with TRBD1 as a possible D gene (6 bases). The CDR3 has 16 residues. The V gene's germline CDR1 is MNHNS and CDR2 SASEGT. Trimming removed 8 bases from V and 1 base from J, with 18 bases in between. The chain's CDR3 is CASLNTGSGSNQPQHF. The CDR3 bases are TGTGCCAGCCTAAATACAGGGAGTGGGAGCAATCAGCCCCAGCATTTT.

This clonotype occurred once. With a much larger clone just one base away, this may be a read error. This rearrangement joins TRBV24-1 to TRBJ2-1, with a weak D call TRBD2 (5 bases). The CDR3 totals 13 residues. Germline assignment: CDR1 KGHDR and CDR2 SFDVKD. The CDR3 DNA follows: TGTGCCACCAGTGATTTTGAGCGGAATGAGCTGTTCTTC. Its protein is CATSDFERNELFF.

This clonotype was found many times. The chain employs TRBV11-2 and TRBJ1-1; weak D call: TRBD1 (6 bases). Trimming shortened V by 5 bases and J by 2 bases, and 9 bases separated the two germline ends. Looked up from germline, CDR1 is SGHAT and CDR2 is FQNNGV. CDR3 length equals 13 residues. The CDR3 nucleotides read TGTGCCAGCAGCAGACAGGTTAACACTGAAGCTTTCTTT. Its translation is CASSRQVNTEAFF. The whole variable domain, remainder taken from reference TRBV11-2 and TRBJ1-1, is EAGVAQSPRYKIIEKRQSVAFWCNPISGHATLYWYQQILGQGPKLLIQFQNNGVVDDSQLPKDRFSAERLKGVDSTLKIQPAKLEDSAVYLCASSRQVNTEAFFGQGTRLTVV.

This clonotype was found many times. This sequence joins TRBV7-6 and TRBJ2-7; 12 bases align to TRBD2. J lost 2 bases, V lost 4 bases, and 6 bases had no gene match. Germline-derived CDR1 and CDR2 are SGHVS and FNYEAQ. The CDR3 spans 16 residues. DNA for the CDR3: TGTGCCAGCAGCTCGCCTAGCGGGAGGGTCGCCTACGAGCAGTACTTC. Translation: CASSSPSGRVAYEQYF.

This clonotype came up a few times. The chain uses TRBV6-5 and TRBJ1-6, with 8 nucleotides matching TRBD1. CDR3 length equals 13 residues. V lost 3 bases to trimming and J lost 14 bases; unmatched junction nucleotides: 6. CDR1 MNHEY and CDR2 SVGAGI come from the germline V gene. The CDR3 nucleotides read TGTGCCAGCAGTTATCGGGACAGGTCTGCCCTCCACTTT. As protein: CASSYRDRSALHF.

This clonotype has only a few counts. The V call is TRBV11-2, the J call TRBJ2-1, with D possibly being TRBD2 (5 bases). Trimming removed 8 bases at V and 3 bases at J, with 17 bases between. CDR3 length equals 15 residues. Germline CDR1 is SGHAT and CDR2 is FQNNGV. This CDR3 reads CASHSAGPFYNEQFF. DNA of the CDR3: TGTGCCAGCCACTCCGCGGGTCCTTTCTACAATGAGCAGTTCTTC.

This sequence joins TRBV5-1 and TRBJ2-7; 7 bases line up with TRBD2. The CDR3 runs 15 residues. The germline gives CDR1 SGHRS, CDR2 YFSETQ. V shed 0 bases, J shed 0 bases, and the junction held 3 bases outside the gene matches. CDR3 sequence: CASSLAGGSSYEQYF. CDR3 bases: TGCGCCAGCAGCTTGGCCGGCGGGAGCTCCTACGAGCAGTACTTC.

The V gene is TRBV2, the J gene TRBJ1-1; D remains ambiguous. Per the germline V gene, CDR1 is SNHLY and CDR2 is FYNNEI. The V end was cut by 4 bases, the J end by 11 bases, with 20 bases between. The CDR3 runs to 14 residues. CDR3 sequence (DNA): TGTGCCAGCAGTGGATTAGGGTCCACAGCACTCGCTTTCTTT. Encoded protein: CASSGLGSTALAFF.

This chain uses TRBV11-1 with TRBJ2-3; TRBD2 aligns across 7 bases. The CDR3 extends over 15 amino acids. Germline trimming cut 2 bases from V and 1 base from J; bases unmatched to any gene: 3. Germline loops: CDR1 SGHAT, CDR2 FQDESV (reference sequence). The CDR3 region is CASSLRAGGTDTQYF. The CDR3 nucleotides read TGTGCCAGCAGCTTACGTGCGGGAGGCACAGATACGCAGTATTTT.

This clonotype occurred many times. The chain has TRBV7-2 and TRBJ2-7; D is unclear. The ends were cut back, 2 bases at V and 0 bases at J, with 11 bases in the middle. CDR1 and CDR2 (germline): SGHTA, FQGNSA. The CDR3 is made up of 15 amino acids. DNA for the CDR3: TGTGCCAGCAGCTTAACGGCTTACAGCTCCTACGAGCAGTACTTC. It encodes CASSLTAYSSYEQYF. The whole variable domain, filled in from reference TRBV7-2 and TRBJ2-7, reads GAGVSQSPSNKVTEKGKDVELRCDPISGHTALYWYRQSLGQGLEFLIYFQGNSAPDKSGLPSDRFSAERTGGSVSTLTIQRTQQEDSAVYLCASSLTAYSSYEQYFGPGTRLTVT.

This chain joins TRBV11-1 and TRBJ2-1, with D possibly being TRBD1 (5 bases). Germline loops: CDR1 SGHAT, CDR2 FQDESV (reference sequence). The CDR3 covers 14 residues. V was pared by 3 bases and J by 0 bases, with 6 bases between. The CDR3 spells CASSFDSSYNEQFF. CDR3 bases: TGTGCCAGCAGCTTTGACAGCTCCTACAATGAGCAGTTCTTC.

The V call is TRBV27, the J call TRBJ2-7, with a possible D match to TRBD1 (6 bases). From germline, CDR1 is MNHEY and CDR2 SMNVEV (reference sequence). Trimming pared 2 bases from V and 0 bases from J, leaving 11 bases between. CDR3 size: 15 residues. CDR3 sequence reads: CASSLKGESSYEQYF. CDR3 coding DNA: TGTGCCAGCAGTTTAAAGGGGGAATCCTCCTACGAGCAGTACTTC.